Below, 8 T cell receptor beta chains from the same sample are listed, as sequenced in a study of neurological immune-mediated disorders. Noted time point: technical triplicate 2. TCRdb fed the 5' RACE reads into MiXCR, producing one record per CDR3 protein. Among more than 55,000 distinct CDR3 sequences listed, 24% were seen once. Sequenced material: PBMCs. These receptor sequences come from a man in his fifties or sixties with HTLV-1-associated myelopathy (HAM/TSP).

CDR3 DNA: TGTGCCAGCAGCCAAGTGGCAGGGGAAGACTATGGCTACACCTTC. Translation gives CASSQVAGEDYGYTF. The chain combines TRBV4-2 with TRBJ1-2; tentatively, D is TRBD1 (6 bases). The CDR3 has 15 amino acids. From germline, CDR1 is LGHNA and CDR2 YNFKEQ. Trimming left V 1 base short and J 3 bases short, with 12 bases between.

This clonotype has a count of ten or more. The chain employs TRBV29-1 and TRBJ2-3, with D possibly being TRBD1 (5 bases). The germline CDR1 and CDR2 sequences are SQVTM and ANQGSEA. This CDR3 spans 15 amino acids. V shed 6 bases and J shed 4 bases, with 20 bases lying between them. In nucleotides, the CDR3 is TGCAGCGTAGGTGCATCGGCCAGGGATCCAGATACGCAGTATTTT. Its protein is CSVGASARDPDTQYF.

This clonotype was detected many times. The chain carries TRBV4-1 and TRBJ2-1, with D perhaps TRBD2 (7 bases). Germline assignment: CDR1 MGHRA and CDR2 YSYEKL. V was pared by 0 bases and J by 4 bases, with 16 bases between. The CDR3 spans 17 residues. For the CDR3, the DNA is TGCGCCAGCAGCCAAGAGGGGGGGGCTACTACTTACAATGAGCAGTTCTTC. Its protein is CASSQEGGATTYNEQFF.

The V gene is TRBV28, the J gene TRBJ1-1; D not resolved. CDR3 length equals 13 residues. Germline values: CDR1 MDHEN, CDR2 SYDVKM. Trimming cost V 6 bases and J 2 bases, with 10 bases left between them. CDR3 DNA: TGTGCCAGCAGGCCCAGAGTAAACACTGAAGCTTTCTTT. The encoded protein is CASRPRVNTEAFF.

There are many counts of this clonotype. The CDR3 DNA reads TGCAGTGCTAAGGCCGGGAGATGGGAGACCCAGTACTTC. Translating gives CSAKAGRWETQYF. This sequence joins TRBV20-1 and TRBJ2-5; D is perhaps TRBD2 (6 bases). Trimming removed 4 bases from V and 5 bases from J, with 14 bases in between. There are 13 residues in the CDR3. Per germline, CDR1 DFQATT and CDR2 SNEGSKA (reference sequence).

This clonotype was detected ten times or more. The rearrangement joins TRBV5-1 to TRBJ1-6; D unresolved. This CDR3 has 16 amino acids. Germline assignment: CDR1 SGHRS and CDR2 YFSETQ. Trimming pared 4 bases from V and 6 bases from J, leaving 17 bases between. The CDR3 loop is CASSPDAGHVNSPLHF. DNA of the CDR3: TGCGCCAGCAGCCCGGATGCCGGGCACGTTAATTCACCCCTCCACTTT. The full variable domain, in which reference TRBV5-1 and TRBJ1-6 provide the parts outside the CDR3, is KAGVTQTPRYLIKTRGQQVTLSCSPISGHRSVSWYQQTPGQGLQFLFEYFSETQRNKGNFPGRFSGRQFSNSRSEMNVSTLELGDSALYLCASSPDAGHVNSPLHFGNGTRLTVT.

The V and J genes are TRBV29-1 and TRBJ2-3; a weak D match, TRBD2 (6 bases). The germline V gene encodes CDR1 SQVTM and CDR2 ANQGSEA. The CDR3 covers 14 residues. The ends were cut back, 8 bases at V and 2 bases at J, with 17 bases in the middle. The CDR3 here is CSITSGRPTDTQYF. CDR3 bases: TGCAGCATAACTAGTGGGAGGCCCACAGATACGCAGTATTTT.

This clonotype was detected many times. The J gene is TRBJ1-1, the V gene TRBV5-1; tentatively, D is TRBD1 (6 bases). CDR1 is SGHRS, CDR2 YFSETQ, per germline. V was pared by 4 bases and J by 5 bases, with 18 bases between. This CDR3 contains 15 residues. The CDR3 sequence is CASSPAQAQGTEAFF. In DNA form, the CDR3 reads TGCGCCAGCAGCCCGGCCCAGGCCCAGGGGACTGAAGCTTTCTTT.